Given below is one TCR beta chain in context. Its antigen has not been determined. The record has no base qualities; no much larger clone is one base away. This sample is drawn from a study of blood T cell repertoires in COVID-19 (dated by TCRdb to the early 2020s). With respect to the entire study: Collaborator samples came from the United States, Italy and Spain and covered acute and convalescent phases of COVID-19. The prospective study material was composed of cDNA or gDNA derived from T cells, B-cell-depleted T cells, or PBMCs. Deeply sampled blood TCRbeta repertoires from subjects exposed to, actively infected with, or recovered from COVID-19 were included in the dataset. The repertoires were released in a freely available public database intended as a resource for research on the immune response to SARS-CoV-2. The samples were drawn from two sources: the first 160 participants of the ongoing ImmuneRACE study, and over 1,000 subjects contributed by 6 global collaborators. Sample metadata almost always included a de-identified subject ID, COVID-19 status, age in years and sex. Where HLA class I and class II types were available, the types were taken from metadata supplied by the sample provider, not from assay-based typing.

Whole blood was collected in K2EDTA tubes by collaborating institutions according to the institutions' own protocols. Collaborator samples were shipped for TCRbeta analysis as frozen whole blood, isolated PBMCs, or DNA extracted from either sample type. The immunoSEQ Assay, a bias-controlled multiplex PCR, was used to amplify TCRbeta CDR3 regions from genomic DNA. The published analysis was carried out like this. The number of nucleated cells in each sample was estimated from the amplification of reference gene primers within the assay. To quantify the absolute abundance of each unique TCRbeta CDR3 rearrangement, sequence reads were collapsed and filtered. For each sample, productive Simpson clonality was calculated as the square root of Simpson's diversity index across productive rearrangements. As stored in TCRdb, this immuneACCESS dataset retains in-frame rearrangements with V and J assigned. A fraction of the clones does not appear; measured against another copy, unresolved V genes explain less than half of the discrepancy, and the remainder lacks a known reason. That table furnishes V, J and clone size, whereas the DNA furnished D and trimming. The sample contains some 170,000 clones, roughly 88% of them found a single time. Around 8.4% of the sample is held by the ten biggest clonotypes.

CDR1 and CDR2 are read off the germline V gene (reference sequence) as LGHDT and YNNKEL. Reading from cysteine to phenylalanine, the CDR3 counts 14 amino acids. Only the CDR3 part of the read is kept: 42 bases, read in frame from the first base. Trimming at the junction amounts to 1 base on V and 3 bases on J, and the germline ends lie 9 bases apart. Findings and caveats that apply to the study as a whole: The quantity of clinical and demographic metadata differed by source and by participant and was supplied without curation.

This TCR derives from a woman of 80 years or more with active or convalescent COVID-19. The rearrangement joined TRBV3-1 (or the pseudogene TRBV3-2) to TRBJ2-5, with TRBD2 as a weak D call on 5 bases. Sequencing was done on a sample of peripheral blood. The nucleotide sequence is TGTGCCAGCAGCCAAGTTGGAGGCAAAGAGACCCAGTACTTC. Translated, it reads CASSQVGGKETQYF.